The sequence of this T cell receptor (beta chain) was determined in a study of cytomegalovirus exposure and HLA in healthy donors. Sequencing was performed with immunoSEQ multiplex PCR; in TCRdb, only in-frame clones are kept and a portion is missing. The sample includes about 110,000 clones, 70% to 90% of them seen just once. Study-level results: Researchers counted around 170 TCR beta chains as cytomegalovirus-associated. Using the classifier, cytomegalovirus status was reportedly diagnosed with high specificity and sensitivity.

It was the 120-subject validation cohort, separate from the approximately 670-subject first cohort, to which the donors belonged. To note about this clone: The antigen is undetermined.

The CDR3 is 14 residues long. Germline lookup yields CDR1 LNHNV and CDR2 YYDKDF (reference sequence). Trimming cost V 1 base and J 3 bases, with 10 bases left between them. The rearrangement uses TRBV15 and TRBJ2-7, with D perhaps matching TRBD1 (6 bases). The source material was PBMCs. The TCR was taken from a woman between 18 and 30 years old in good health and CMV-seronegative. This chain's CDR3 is CATSRGSQGYEQYF. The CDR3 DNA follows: TGTGCCACCAGCAGAGGATCACAGGGCTACGAGCAGTACTTC.